One sample yielded the 18 T cell receptor beta chains listed below, sequenced in a study of TIL therapy for anti-PD-1-resistant metastatic lung cancer (dated by TCRdb to about 2021). This sample's time point label indicates: pre-treatment sample, taken before nivolumab and TIL therapy. TCR beta CDR3 regions were amplified from genomic DNA with the immunoSEQ v3 hsTCRB kit using bias-controlled multiplex PCR. TCRdb mirrors the immuneACCESS table, restricted to in-frame sequences. Some clones are absent from its copies; in checked studies, under half trace to an unresolved V gene, and the reason for the others is unknown. Within this sample are 30,000 to 45,000 clones, with more than 60% of them counted one time only. The ten most abundant clones make up 5.7% of the sample. The source material was blood, sampled at baseline. The source of these receptors is a person between 30 and 80 years old with non-small cell lung cancer.

This clone was detected a few times. The chain links TRBV19 to TRBJ2-7; tentative D call: TRBD2 (5 bases). The germline CDR1 and CDR2 sequences are LNHDA and SQIVND (reference sequence). Trimming left V 5 bases short and J 7 bases short, with 21 bases between. There are 15 residues in the CDR3. The CDR3 DNA sequence: TGTGCCAGTAGTTCCCCAGGCCCGCGGGCTCGTGAGCAGTACTTC. Protein product: CASSSPGPRAREQYF.

The chain recombines TRBV10-3 with TRBJ2-2; TRBD2 matches 8 bases. V was clipped by 7 bases and J by 4 bases; unmatched bases: 8. The CDR3 sequence is 15 residues long. CDR1 is ENHRY and CDR2 is SYGVKD in the germline V gene. The CDR3, as DNA: TGTGCCATCACCCTGGGTCTAGCGGGCACCGGGGAGCTGTTTTTT. It translates to CAITLGLAGTGELFF.

This clone has only a few counts. This chain links TRBV7-2 with TRBJ2-7; tentative D call: TRBD2 (5 bases). CDR1 is SGHTA and CDR2 is FQGNSA in the germline V gene. The germline V and J ends were trimmed by 1 base and 5 bases, with 9 bases remaining between them. CDR3 size: 13 residues. The CDR3 loop is CASSLVPGNEQYF. The CDR3 coding sequence is TGTGCCAGCAGCTTAGTGCCGGGAAACGAGCAGTACTTC.

This clone was detected a few times. Mismatch with germline at one junction end may stem from a read error. V gene TRBV5-6 combines with J gene TRBJ1-1; D is undetermined. The CDR3 has 16 amino acids. Germline CDR1 and CDR2: SGHDT and YYEEEE. The DNA for the CDR3 is TGTGCCAGCAGTTTGGGCGCCGGGGATTTGAACACTGAAGCTTTCTTT. Its translation: CASSLGAGDLNTEAFF. The entire variable domain, with the rest obtained from reference TRBV5-6 and TRBJ1-1, is as follows: DAGVTQSPTHLIKTRGQQVTLRCSPKSGHDTVSWYQQALGQGPQFIFQYYEEEERQRGNFPDRFSGHQFPNYSSELNVNALLLGDSALYLCASSLGAGDLNTEAFFGQGTRLTVV.

The rearrangement joins TRBV9 to TRBJ2-5; 14 nucleotides match TRBD2. Germline values: CDR1 SGDLS, CDR2 YYNGEE. V dropped 4 bases and J dropped 0; count of bases not matched to a gene: 8. The CDR3 loop spans 18 amino acids. CDR3 loop: CASSIGTSGGRYQETQYF. CDR3 bases: TGTGCCAGCAGCATCGGGACTAGCGGGGGACGGTACCAAGAGACCCAGTACTTC. Filled out from reference TRBV9 and TRBJ2-5, the complete variable domain reads DSGVTQTPKHLITATGQRVTLRCSPRSGDLSVYWYQQSLDQGLQFLIQYYNGEERAKGNILERFSAQQFPDLHSELNLSSLELGDSALYFCASSIGTSGGRYQETQYFGPGTRLLVL.

The rearrangement uses TRBV7-2 and TRBJ1-1; 7 positions agree with TRBD1. The CDR3 has 15 amino acids. V lost 5 bases, J lost 4 bases, and 10 bases stayed unmatched. Germline assignment: CDR1 SGHTA and CDR2 FQGNSA. The CDR3 DNA is TGTGCCAGCAGCATAACAGGGGAGTGGGGCACTGAAGCTTTCTTT. It translates to CASSITGEWGTEAFF.

The J gene is TRBJ2-3, the V gene TRBV28; a possible D gene is TRBD1 (6 bases). In germline, CDR1 is MDHEN, CDR2 SYDVKM. Trimming removed 3 bases from V and 2 bases from J, with 12 bases in between. The CDR3 has 15 amino acids. The DNA for the CDR3 is TGTGCCAGCAGTTTGCGAGGGGACAACACAGATACGCAGTATTTT. Its translation is CASSLRGDNTDTQYF.

J is TRBJ2-7 and V is TRBV7-2; maybe TRBD1 (6 bases). V was cut by 3 bases and J by 6 bases, with 21 bases left in between. The germline CDR1 and CDR2 sequences are SGHTA and FQGNSA. CDR3 size: 16 residues. The CDR3 spells CASSLRAAQGTIEQYF. DNA of the CDR3: TGTGCCAGCAGCTTGAGGGCGGCCCAGGGGACGATCGAGCAGTACTTC.

J is TRBJ1-3 and V is TRBV9; a weak D match, TRBD1 (6 bases). The germline CDR1 and CDR2 sequences are SGDLS and YYNGEE. This CDR3 comprises 16 residues. Trimming stripped 0 bases from V and 3 bases from J, with 13 bases between. CDR3 amino acids: CASSVGGGADGNTIYF. CDR3 coding DNA: TGTGCCAGCAGCGTAGGGGGGGGCGCAGATGGAAACACCATATATTTT.

This clone showed up just a few times. The J gene is TRBJ2-3, the V gene TRBV6-4; tentative D call: TRBD1 (5 bases). Deletions cut 2 bases from V and 4 bases from J, with 7 bases between. The CDR3 spans 13 residues. Per the germline V gene, CDR1 is MRHNA and CDR2 is SNTAGT. CDR3 residues: CASSDRGSDTQYF. In DNA, the CDR3 is TGTGCCAGCAGTGACAGGGGATCAGATACGCAGTATTTT.

The chain joins TRBV6-5 to TRBJ2-7, with D possibly matching TRBD1 (6 bases). The CDR3 covers 16 residues. CDR1 and CDR2 (germline): MNHEY, SVGAGI. Trimming left V 3 bases short and J 2 bases short, with 17 bases between. The CDR3 protein is CASSYYGQGYAYEQYF. The CDR3 DNA follows: TGTGCCAGCAGTTATTACGGCCAGGGGTACGCCTACGAGCAGTACTTC.

The rearrangement joins TRBV7-6 to TRBJ2-7; D gene unclear. Trimming cost V 4 bases and J 3 bases, with 10 bases left between them. The germline V gene has CDR1 SGHVS and CDR2 FNYEAQ. There are 13 residues in the CDR3. For the CDR3, the DNA is TGTGCCAGCAGCTACCGGGTGGGCTACGAGCAGTACTTC. This codes for CASSYRVGYEQYF. The full variable domain, rest sourced from reference TRBV7-6 and TRBJ2-7, is GAGVSQSPRYKVTKRGQDVALRCDPISGHVSLYWYRQALGQGPEFLTYFNYEAQQDKSGLPNDRFSAERPEGSISTLTIQRTEQRDSAMYRCASSYRVGYEQYFGPGTRLTVT.

About this clone: The sample holds other DNA sequences that translate to the same CDR3. The chain joins TRBV7-9 to TRBJ1-4, with no clear D. V was shortened by 5 bases and J by 6 bases, with 10 bases between the two germline ends. The CDR3 is made up of 13 amino acids. From germline, CDR1 is SEHNR and CDR2 FQNEAQ (reference sequence). CDR3 nucleotides: TGTGCCAGCAGCCCCAGAGTGTATGAAAAACTGTTTTTT. This codes for CASSPRVYEKLFF. Supplemented by reference TRBV7-9 and TRBJ1-4, the full variable domain reads DTGVSQNPRHKITKRGQNVTFRCDPISEHNRLYWYRQTLGQGPEFLTYFQNEAQLEKSRLLSDRFSAERPKGSFSTLEIQRTEQGDSAMYLCASSPRVYEKLFFGSGTQLSVL.

This sequence joins TRBV2 and TRBJ1-5; TRBD1 is a possible D gene (5 bases). V was trimmed by 6 bases and J by 7 bases, leaving 13 bases between them. Germline lookup yields CDR1 SNHLY and CDR2 FYNNEI. CDR3 length: 13 amino acids. This CDR3 reads CASRKTVSQPQHF. The CDR3 DNA is TGTGCCAGCAGGAAGACAGTCTCCCAGCCCCAGCATTTT. The full variable domain, in which reference TRBV2 and TRBJ1-5 provide the parts outside the CDR3, is EPEVTQTPSHQVTQMGQEVILRCVPISNHLYFYWYRQILGQKVEFLVSFYNNEISEKSEIFDDQFSVERPDGSNFTLKIRSTKLEDSAMYFCASRKTVSQPQHFGDGTRLSIL.

The rearrangement joins TRBV20-1 to TRBJ1-1, with D unclear. V lost 6 bases and J lost 10, with 6 bases in between. Germline assignment: CDR1 DFQATT and CDR2 SNEGSKA (reference sequence). The CDR3 is made up of 8 amino acids. The chain's CDR3 is CSAPSAFF. CDR3 bases: TGCAGTGCCCCGTCAGCTTTCTTT.

This clone was seen more than once but under ten times. CDR3 sequence (DNA): TGTGCCAGCAGCGCCAGCTCCTACGAGCAGTACTTC. Amino acids: CASSASSYEQYF. The chain employs TRBV7-2 and TRBJ2-7; D remains ambiguous. This CDR3 is built from 12 residues. Trimming removed 5 bases from V and 0 bases from J, with 5 bases in between. Germline assignment: CDR1 SGHTA and CDR2 FQGNSA.

This chain uses TRBV20-1 with TRBJ2-3; D call uncertain. This CDR3 comprises 10 residues. Germline V CDR1 and CDR2: DFQATT, SNEGSKA (reference sequence). V was cut by 7 bases and J by 3 bases, with 5 bases left in between. CDR3 sequence reads: CSGRTDTQYF. CDR3 bases: TGCAGTGGCAGAACAGATACGCAGTATTTT.

The J gene is TRBJ1-2, the V gene TRBV9; D is undetermined. This CDR3 contains 16 residues. Germline CDR1 is SGDLS and CDR2 is YYNGEE. Trimming pared 1 base from V and 7 bases from J, leaving 20 bases between. The CDR3 DNA sequence: TGTGCCAGCAGCGTACCCATCCGCCCTGAACCTAGTGGCTACACCTTC. It yields the protein CASSVPIRPEPSGYTF.